A single sample is the source of the 21 T cell receptor beta chains below, sequenced in a study of blood T cells in healthy people across ages. A second about 6 to 12 cycle PCR used barcoded and J-beta primers. TCRdb processed the 5' RACE reads anew with MiXCR; each CDR3 protein has one entry. The sample includes 800,000 to 1,000,000 distinct CDR3 sequences, about 48% of them seen just once. Sequenced: blood. These receptors all stem from a young man in good health.

The rearrangement joins TRBV7-2 to TRBJ1-2; D is ambiguous. Germline CDR1 is SGHTA and CDR2 is FQGNSA. V lost 5 bases and J lost 5, with 18 bases in between. CDR3 length equals 15 residues. The CDR3 sequence: CASSPSSTGSYGYTF. In DNA, the CDR3 is TGTGCCAGCAGCCCTTCATCAACGGGCTCTTATGGCTACACCTTC.

This clonotype was recorded at least ten times. V and J are TRBV24-1 and TRBJ2-1; 7 bases agree with TRBD2. V gave up 3 bases and J gave up 6 bases; unmatched junction bases: 13. Per the germline V gene, CDR1 is KGHDR and CDR2 is SFDVKD. This CDR3 is built from 17 residues. The CDR3 loop is CATSDRSGPGGPNEQFF. DNA for the CDR3: TGTGCCACCAGTGATCGTAGCGGGCCGGGTGGTCCCAATGAGCAGTTCTTC.

The rearrangement links TRBV2 to TRBJ2-2; 7 bases are a match to TRBD1. V dropped 3 bases and J dropped 3; count of bases not matched to a gene: 4. CDR1 and CDR2 (germline): SNHLY, FYNNEI. The CDR3 totals 15 residues. CDR3 sequence reads: CASSDRDRYTGELFF. The CDR3, as DNA: TGTGCCAGCAGTGACCGGGACAGATACACCGGGGAGCTGTTTTTT.

The J gene is TRBJ2-7, the V gene TRBV20-1; 7 nucleotides align to TRBD2. This CDR3 contains 13 residues. Germline V gene sequence: CDR1 DFQATT, CDR2 SNEGSKA (reference sequence). The V and J ends lost 3 bases and 2 bases, in that order; junction bases with no gene match: 4. In DNA, the CDR3 is TGCAGTGCTAGGGAAACTAGCGCCTACGAGCAGTACTTC. Translated: CSARETSAYEQYF.

The genes are TRBV3-1 and TRBJ2-5, with D possibly being TRBD1 (6 bases). The length of the CDR3 is 14 residues. Trimming left V 2 bases short and J 4 bases short, with 11 bases between. Germline assignment: CDR1 LGHDT and CDR2 YNNKEL (reference sequence). The CDR3 sequence is CASSQLDRRETQYF. CDR3 sequence (DNA): TGTGCCAGCAGCCAACTAGACAGGCGAGAGACCCAGTACTTC.

This chain connects TRBV20-1 to TRBJ2-5, with a possible D match to TRBD2 (5 bases). The J call may be wrong; the DNA end is better matched by TRBJ2-7. Germline V lookup: CDR1 DFQATT, CDR2 SNEGSKA (reference sequence). The CDR3 is made up of 14 amino acids. The CDR3 here is CSARYSFRGYEQYF. The CDR3 DNA follows: TGCAGTGCTAGATATTCTTTCCGGGGCTACGAGCAGTACTTC.

The rearrangement joins TRBV7-2 to TRBJ1-5; D is undetermined. Germline V gene sequence: CDR1 SGHTA, CDR2 FQGNSA. The CDR3 is made up of 13 amino acids. V lost 7 bases to trimming and J lost 0 bases, with 7 bases between them. The CDR3 bases are TGTGCCAGCACGGAAAATAGCAATCAGCCCCAGCATTTT. Translated: CASTENSNQPQHF.

A few counts support this clonotype. J is TRBJ2-1 and V is TRBV20-1; TRBD2 agrees at 7 bases. The V and J ends lost 5 bases and 7 bases, in that order; junction bases with no gene match: 5. The CDR3 is 12 residues long. Germline CDR1 and CDR2: DFQATT and SNEGSKA (reference sequence). DNA of the CDR3: TGCAGTGCTGGGGGGGGGAGTAATGAGCAGTTCTTC. Encoded protein: CSAGGGSNEQFF.

This chain connects TRBV20-1 to TRBJ2-7, with 9 bases that match TRBD2. This CDR3 is 15 amino acids long. Germline loops: CDR1 DFQATT, CDR2 SNEGSKA (reference sequence). V shed 0 bases and J 7 bases; nucleotides not matched to a gene: 10. As DNA, the CDR3 is TGCAGTGCTAGAGAGGTTGTCGCGGGGGGGCTGGAGCAGTACTTC. Its protein is CSAREVVAGGLEQYF.

This clonotype was picked up many times. V is TRBV2 and J is TRBJ2-7; possible D gene TRBD1, 5 bases. V was shortened by 4 bases and J by 2 bases, with 9 bases between the two germline ends. The CDR3 loop spans 13 amino acids. Germline V gives CDR1 SNHLY, CDR2 FYNNEI. CDR3 sequence reads: CASSVDRAYEQYF. The DNA for the CDR3 is TGTGCCAGCAGTGTCGACAGAGCCTACGAGCAGTACTTC.

The gene calls are TRBV3-1 and TRBJ2-3; TRBD2 matches at 10 bases. Germline values: CDR1 LGHDT, CDR2 YNNKEL (reference sequence). J gave up 5 bases and V 1 base, and 6 bases lay outside the gene matches. The CDR3 length is 16 residues. The CDR3 here is CASSQGAGLAKDTQYF. CDR3 in DNA: TGTGCCAGCAGCCAAGGGGCGGGACTAGCGAAAGATACGCAGTATTTT.

This clonotype was seen only a few times. V gene TRBV4-2 combines with J gene TRBJ2-6; D gene unclear. In germline, CDR1 is LGHNA, CDR2 YNFKEQ. This CDR3 comprises 13 residues. V lost 4 bases, J lost 13 bases, and 14 bases lay in between. Here the CDR3 reads CASSPMGPDVLTF. Here the CDR3 DNA reads TGTGCCAGCAGCCCGATGGGCCCCGATGTCCTGACTTTC.

V is TRBV24-1 and J is TRBJ2-3; D might be TRBD2 (6 bases). The length of the CDR3 is 11 residues. Trimming took 7 bases from V and 6 from J, leaving 7 bases between them. Germline CDR1 is KGHDR and CDR2 is SFDVKD. The CDR3 bases are TGTGCCACCAGCGGGGGTGATACGCAGTATTTT. It translates to CATSGGDTQYF.

This clonotype has only a few counts. The rearrangement joins TRBV3-1 to TRBJ1-2, with 9 nucleotides matching TRBD1. V trimming: 1 base; J trimming: 2 bases; junction bases outside the gene matches: 2. Per germline, CDR1 LGHDT and CDR2 YNNKEL (reference sequence). The CDR3 length is 15 residues. In nucleotides, the CDR3 is TGTGCCAGCAGCCAAGGGGGACAGGGAAACTATGGCTACACCTTC. It specifies CASSQGGQGNYGYTF.

The DNA for the CDR3 is TGTGCCATCAGATCGGGTAGAGATACGCAGTATTTT. This sequence encodes CAIRSGRDTQYF. The chain carries TRBV10-3 and TRBJ2-3; D remains unclear. CDR1 and CDR2 from the germline V gene are ENHRY and SYGVKD. CDR3 length equals 12 residues. Between the trimmed V and J ends, which lost 6 bases and 5 bases, there was a span of 9 bases.

This clonotype has just one count. The rearrangement uses TRBV4-3 and TRBJ1-1; 10 positions agree with TRBD1. The germline CDR1 and CDR2 sequences are LGHNA and YSLEER. This CDR3 spans 17 amino acids. Trimming at V came to 0 bases and at J to 3 bases, leaving 7 bases not matched to a gene. The CDR3 sequence is CASSQDSAGTGDTEAFF. Here the CDR3 DNA reads TGCGCCAGCAGCCAAGACTCAGCCGGGACAGGGGACACTGAAGCTTTCTTT.

CDR3 region: CASSYSVPGTGGYEQYF. As DNA, the CDR3 is TGTGCCAGCAGTTACTCTGTGCCCGGGACAGGGGGTTATGAGCAGTACTTC. This sequence joins TRBV6-5 and TRBJ2-7; the match to TRBD1 covers 11 bases. V trimming: 0 bases; J trimming: 7 bases; junction bases outside the gene matches: 11. The CDR3 is 17 residues long. Germline-derived CDR1 and CDR2 are MNHEY and SVGAGI.

J is TRBJ2-5 and V is TRBV5-5, with a tentative D call TRBD2 (7 bases). Germline V gene sequence: CDR1 SGHKS, CDR2 YYEKEE (reference sequence). This CDR3 region has 15 residues. The V end lost 4 bases, the J end lost 4 bases, and 17 bases lay between the germline ends. CDR3: CASSVAGALRETQYF. In nucleotides, the CDR3 is TGTGCCAGCAGCGTGGCGGGGGCCTTGAGAGAGACCCAGTACTTC. The variable domain in full, completed from reference TRBV5-5 and TRBJ2-5, reads DAGVTQSPTHLIKTRGQQVTLRCSPISGHKSVSWYQQVLGQGPQFIFQYYEKEERGRGNFPDRFSARQFPNYSSELNVNALLLGDSALYLCASSVAGALRETQYFGPGTRLLVL.

The genes are TRBV29-1 and TRBJ1-1; 8 bases are a match to TRBD1. Germline loops: CDR1 SQVTM, CDR2 ANQGSEA. The V and J ends lost 4 bases and 6 bases, in that order; junction bases with no gene match: 7. This CDR3 region has 13 residues. CDR3 residues: CSVGIRGLAEAFF. The CDR3 nucleotides are TGCAGCGTTGGAATCAGGGGGCTGGCTGAAGCTTTCTTT.

This clonotype was picked up a small number of times. The chain recombines TRBV12-3 or TRBV12-4 with TRBJ2-7, with 7 bases identical to TRBD1. The length of the CDR3 is 13 residues. V dropped 5 bases and J dropped 3; count of bases not matched to a gene: 4. The CDR3 loop reads CASSTGVSYEQYF. The DNA of the CDR3 is TGTGCCAGCAGTACAGGGGTAAGCTACGAGCAGTACTTC.

This clonotype showed up just a few times. The rearrangement links TRBV28 to TRBJ2-1; D is unresolved. The germline V gene encodes CDR1 MDHEN and CDR2 SYDVKM. The V and J ends lost 4 bases and 5 bases respectively, with 12 bases between them. CDR3 length: 14 residues. The CDR3: CASSSGGEDNEQFF. The CDR3 bases are TGTGCCAGCAGTTCTGGCGGCGAGGACAATGAGCAGTTCTTC. Supplemented by reference TRBV28 and TRBJ2-1, the full variable domain reads DVKVTQSSRYLVKRTGEKVFLECVQDMDHENMFWYRQDPGLGLRLIYFSYDVKMKEKGDIPEGYSVSREKKERFSLILESASTNQTSMYLCASSSGGEDNEQFFGPGTRLTVL.